A single T cell receptor (beta chain) is shown here with its context. The sample belongs to a study of blood T cell repertoires in COVID-19. Sequenced by immunoSEQ multiplex PCR; TCRdb stores in-frame clones only, minus some. Of about 220,000 clones listed, 80% were seen once; the top ten hold roughly 12%. Sequencing was performed on peripheral blood. The source of this sequence is a human donor in a cohort sampled during active COVID-19.

DNA for the CDR3: TGTGCCAGCGGACTAGCGGAGCACAATGAGCAGTTCTTC. This translates into CASGLAEHNEQFF. The rearrangement links TRBV4-2 to TRBJ2-1; TRBD2 matches 10 bases. Trimming took 8 bases from V and 5 from J; bases not matched to a gene: 3. CDR3 size: 13 residues. Germline CDR1 reads LGHNA; CDR2 reads YNFKEQ.